This entry describes one T cell receptor (beta chain). Antigen: not known. Germline V CDR1 and CDR2: LNHDA, SQIVND (reference sequence). V shed 4 bases and J 3 bases; nucleotides not matched to a gene: 3. The CDR3 is made up of 14 amino acids. Construction of TCR beta libraries was performed using quantitative 5'-RACE with molecular barcodes. Via MiXCR, TCRdb re-called the 5' RACE reads, giving one row per CDR3 protein. Among about 540,000 distinct CDR3 sequences listed, approximately 12% were seen once. These data come from a study of CD8 T cells in ankylosing spondylitis. Study-wide results and limits: There was a TCR beta motif, made of roughly eight highly homologous variants, that appeared characteristic of ankylosing spondylitis blood. Disease-linked clones, CD8+, were relatively rare in peripheral blood. The clones that were linked to disease were reported to be significantly enriched in matched synovial fluid samples from ankylosing spondylitis patients.

What was sequenced was blood, either unsorted or a sorted T cell fraction (not recorded which). This sequence originates from a male donor with ankylosing spondylitis. The chain has TRBV19 and TRBJ2-5, with 9 bases matching TRBD2. The CDR3 DNA sequence: TGTGCCAGTAGTAGAATAGCGGGAGAAGAGACCCAGTACTTC. Translation gives CASSRIAGEETQYF.